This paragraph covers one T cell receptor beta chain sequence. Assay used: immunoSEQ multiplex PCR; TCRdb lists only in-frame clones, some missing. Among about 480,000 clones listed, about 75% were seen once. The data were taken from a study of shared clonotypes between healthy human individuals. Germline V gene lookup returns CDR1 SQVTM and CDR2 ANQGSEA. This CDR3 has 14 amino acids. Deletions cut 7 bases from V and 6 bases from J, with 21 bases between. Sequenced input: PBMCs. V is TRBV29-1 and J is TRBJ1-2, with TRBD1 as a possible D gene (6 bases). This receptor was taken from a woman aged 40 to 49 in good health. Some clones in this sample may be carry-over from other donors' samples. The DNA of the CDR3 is TGCAGCGCCCGGGGGCCAGGGGCTAAGGATGGCTACACCTTC. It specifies CSARGPGAKDGYTF.